The 21 T cell receptor beta chains listed next were all sequenced from one sample in a study of T cell changes during pregnancy in multiple sclerosis. Some clones are missing from TCRdb's copy, which holds only in-frame ones; the method was immunoSEQ multiplex PCR. The sample includes about 100,000 clones, around 92% seen only once; the top ten take less than 2.5%. The sequences come from peripheral blood, collected after pregnancy. Source of these receptors: a female donor with multiple sclerosis, enrolled in a pregnancy study.

This chain uses TRBV5-6 with TRBJ1-5; the D is unclear. V lost 0 bases and J 6 bases, leaving 10 bases between the germline ends. CDR1 is SGHDT, CDR2 YYEEEE, per germline. The CDR3 length is 14 residues. CDR3 DNA sequence: TGTGCCAGCAGCTTGGTGGGCGCGACTCAGCCCCAGCATTTT. Translated, it gives CASSLVGATQPQHF.

This clone was recorded once. The chain combines TRBV5-1 with TRBJ1-5, with D maybe TRBD1 (6 bases). The CDR3 length is 15 residues. V was cut by 1 base and J by 4 bases, with 12 bases left in between. Per germline, CDR1 SGHRS and CDR2 YFSETQ. The chain's CDR3 is CASSLTGSINQPQHF. CDR3 in DNA: TGCGCCAGCAGCTTGACAGGGTCAATTAATCAGCCCCAGCATTTT.

The chain employs TRBV7-9 and TRBJ1-1; D may be TRBD1 (6 bases). CDR1 and CDR2 from the germline V gene are SEHNR and FQNEAQ (reference sequence). This CDR3 is built from 18 residues. V lost 6 bases and J 3 bases, leaving 26 bases between the germline ends. The DNA for the CDR3 is TGTGCCAGCAGGACAAGAAGTAGGCAGGGGAAAAAGGACACTGAAGCTTTCTTT. It yields the protein CASRTRSRQGKKDTEAFF.

The chain uses TRBV6-1 and TRBJ1-2, with TRBD1 identical over 8 bases. V gave up 0 bases and J gave up 5 bases; unmatched junction bases: 5. Germline V lookup: CDR1 MNHNS, CDR2 SASEGT. The CDR3 has 15 residues. The CDR3 nucleotides are TGTGCCAGCAGTGAAGCCTCACAGGGGGTTTATGGCTACACCTTC. Translated, it gives CASSEASQGVYGYTF.

The CDR3 sequence: CAISKDRAENQPQHF. The CDR3 region has the DNA TGTGCCATCAGTAAGGACAGGGCGGAAAATCAGCCCCAGCATTTT. V gene TRBV10-3 combines with J gene TRBJ1-5; 8 positions agree with TRBD1. Germline assignment: CDR1 ENHRY and CDR2 SYGVKD. V shed 5 bases, J shed 4 bases, and the junction held 7 bases outside the gene matches. CDR3 size: 15 residues.

This clone came up once. The chain recombines TRBV20-1 with TRBJ2-5; the D gene is possibly TRBD1 (5 bases). V gave up 0 bases and J gave up 13 bases, with 12 bases separating them. Germline CDR1 and CDR2: DFQATT and SNEGSKA (reference sequence). The CDR3 runs 11 residues. CDR3 protein: CSARDRAGMYF. In DNA, the CDR3 is TGCAGTGCTAGAGATCGGGCAGGGATGTACTTC.

The rearrangement links TRBV7-8 to TRBJ2-7, with D tentatively TRBD1 (5 bases). From germline, CDR1 is SGHVS and CDR2 FQNEAQ. V was clipped by 1 base and J by 3 bases, with 7 bases between them. The CDR3 extends over 13 amino acids. The chain's CDR3 is CASSLGQIYEQYF. CDR3 nucleotide sequence: TGTGCCAGCAGCTTAGGACAGATCTACGAGCAGTACTTC.

V is TRBV7-9 and J is TRBJ1-2; D remains ambiguous. The CDR3 has 14 amino acids. The germline V and J ends were trimmed by 4 bases and 8 bases, with 17 bases remaining between them. Germline CDR1 is SEHNR and CDR2 is FQNEAQ (reference sequence). Here the CDR3 reads CASSSARGPLGYTF. CDR3 DNA sequence: TGTGCCAGCAGCTCCGCACGTGGGCCCCTGGGCTACACCTTC. The whole variable domain, filled in from reference TRBV7-9 and TRBJ1-2, reads DTGVSQNPRHKITKRGQNVTFRCDPISEHNRLYWYRQTLGQGPEFLTYFQNEAQLEKSRLLSDRFSAERPKGSFSTLEIQRTEQGDSAMYLCASSSARGPLGYTFGSGTRLTVV.

The CDR3 region is CASRGGVYEQYF. The CDR3 DNA follows: TGTGCCAGCAGGGGGGGGGTCTACGAGCAGTACTTC. The chain is built from TRBV27 and TRBJ2-7; 7 bases match TRBD2. The CDR3 is 12 amino acids. CDR1 is MNHEY and CDR2 is SMNVEV in the germline V gene (reference sequence). V shed 6 bases and J 3 bases; nucleotides not matched to a gene: 2.

The rearrangement uses TRBV7-8 and TRBJ2-1, with 10 positions matching TRBD1. CDR1 and CDR2 from the germline V gene are SGHVS and FQNEAQ. There are 15 residues in the CDR3. J gave up 7 bases and V 0 bases, and 3 bases lay outside the gene matches. CDR3 sequence reads: CASSLAGQGRNEQFF. The CDR3 DNA reads as TGTGCCAGCAGCTTAGCGGGACAGGGGAGGAATGAGCAGTTCTTC.

CDR3 in DNA: TGTGCCAGCAGCCAGGCAGTAGGAGAGACCCAGTACTTC. This translates into CASSQAVGETQYF. V is TRBV5-4 and J is TRBJ2-5; D unresolved. Trimming shortened V by 4 bases and J by 4 bases, and 11 bases separated the two germline ends. The CDR3 spans 13 residues. Looked up from germline, CDR1 is SGHNT and CDR2 is YYREEE (reference sequence).

The rearrangement uses TRBV6-4 and TRBJ1-5; the D is unclear. V lost 6 bases to trimming and J lost 0 bases, with 12 bases between them. Germline V gene data show CDR1 as MRHNA and CDR2 as SNTAGT. The CDR3 extends over 15 amino acids. The CDR3 loop reads CASSPEVDSNQPQHF. The DNA for the CDR3 is TGTGCCAGCAGCCCAGAGGTAGATAGCAATCAGCCCCAGCATTTT.

The chain is built from TRBV14 and TRBJ2-1, with unresolved D. The V gene's germline CDR1 is SGHDN and CDR2 FVKESK. The CDR3 runs 15 residues. V was cut by 2 bases and J by 0 bases, with 8 bases left in between. The chain's CDR3 is CASSQIGGSYNEQFF. The CDR3 DNA reads as TGTGCCAGCAGCCAAATCGGCGGCTCCTACAATGAGCAGTTCTTC.

The V gene is TRBV6-5, the J gene TRBJ2-3, with a weak D call TRBD2 (5 bases). This CDR3 has 14 amino acids. Trimming stripped 0 bases from V and 1 base from J, with 5 bases between. Germline-derived CDR1 and CDR2 are MNHEY and SVGAGI. The CDR3 bases are TGTGCCAGCAGTTACTCCGGGGGCACAGATACGCAGTATTTT. Residues: CASSYSGGTDTQYF.

On this clone: Sequence at one end of the junction differs from germline and may be a read error. The rearrangement links TRBV10-3 to TRBJ2-2; D may be TRBD2 (5 bases). This CDR3 is built from 14 residues. CDR1 and CDR2 (germline): ENHRY, SYGVKD. In nucleotides, the CDR3 is TGTGCCATCAATGAGCGGTCGAACACCGGGGAGCTGTTTTTT. As protein: CAINERSNTGELFF.

V gene TRBV10-3 combines with J gene TRBJ2-5; tentative D call: TRBD2 (6 bases). This CDR3 comprises 13 residues. Trimming pared 0 bases from V and 7 bases from J, leaving 9 bases between. Germline CDR1 reads ENHRY; CDR2 reads SYGVKD. The DNA for the CDR3 is TGTGCCATCAGTGAGTCGGATAGCGGGACCCAGTACTTC. It specifies CAISESDSGTQYF.

V is TRBV28 and J is TRBJ1-1; TRBD1 matches 10 bases. The J segment lost 6 bases and the V segment lost 3 bases, leaving 4 bases of the junction unmatched. Germline V gene data show CDR1 as MDHEN and CDR2 as SYDVKM. This CDR3 has 14 residues. CDR3 residues: CASSFGQGVAEAFF. For the CDR3, the DNA is TGTGCCAGCAGTTTCGGACAGGGGGTCGCTGAAGCTTTCTTT.

CDR3 nucleotide sequence: TGTGCCAGCAGCCCTAGCGGGGGGGCAATTTACAATGAGCAGTTCTTC. Protein: CASSPSGGAIYNEQFF. The chain is built from TRBV27 and TRBJ2-1, with TRBD2 identical over 12 bases. CDR3 size: 16 residues. J was trimmed by 4 bases and V by 6 bases; bases with no gene match: 7. CDR1 MNHEY and CDR2 SMNVEV come from the germline V gene (reference sequence).

The CDR3: CASGGLAGVSYEQYF. Written as DNA, the CDR3 is TGTGCCAGCGGGGGACTAGCGGGAGTTTCCTACGAGCAGTACTTC. This chain joins TRBV27 and TRBJ2-7; 14 bases align to TRBD2. Trimming cost V 8 bases and J 1 base; bases outside gene matches: 4. Germline-derived CDR1 and CDR2 are MNHEY and SMNVEV (reference sequence). The CDR3 runs 15 residues.

The J gene is TRBJ2-7, the V gene TRBV4-3; D possibly corresponds to TRBD2 (5 bases). The germline V gene encodes CDR1 LGHNA and CDR2 YSLEER. Trimming shortened V by 1 base and J by 2 bases, and 15 bases separated the two germline ends. CDR3 size: 16 residues. CDR3 nucleotide sequence: TGCGCCAGCAGCCAAGGTCTAGCCGCCTATCCCTACGAGCAGTACTTC. It is translated as CASSQGLAAYPYEQYF.

This chain connects TRBV7-9 to TRBJ2-1; D might be TRBD1 (6 bases). Germline loops: CDR1 SEHNR, CDR2 FQNEAQ (reference sequence). The CDR3 is 13 residues long. V lost 1 base to trimming and J lost 9 bases, with 10 bases between them. The CDR3 here is CASSLGQGFEQFF. As DNA, the CDR3 is TGTGCCAGCAGCTTAGGTCAGGGGTTTGAGCAGTTCTTC.